The clone carrying this TCR beta chain was counted a few times. Its target is not known. A much larger clone sits a single nucleotide away, making a read error possible. The data were obtained in a study of CD8+CD57+ T cells in acquired aplastic anemia. Study-level findings and limits: Overlap between patients and controls comprised roughly 28 CD8+ CDR3 sequences.

Germline CDR1 DFQATT, CDR2 SNEGSKA (reference sequence). V gave up 3 bases and J gave up 3 bases, with 15 bases separating them. This CDR3 contains 15 residues. Profiling of TCR beta VDJ combinations and CDR3 sequences used genomic DNA as template. TCRdb re-called the reads through MiXCR, storing one row per CDR3 protein. The sample yields 200,000 to 250,000 distinct CDR3 sequences, roughly 33% seen once. The clonotype was recovered from a human donor in good health, serving as a control. The sample consisted of sorted CD4+, CD8+, or CD8+CD57+ T cells (not recorded which) from PBMCs. The rearrangement uses TRBV20-1 and TRBJ1-5, with a possible D match to TRBD1 (5 bases). CDR3 coding DNA: TGCAGTGCTAGTGTTGGCAAGGGACTCAATCAGCCCCAGCATTTT. This gives the protein CSASVGKGLNQPQHF.